This T cell receptor (beta chain) originates from a study of blood T cell repertoires in COVID-19. Sequenced by immunoSEQ multiplex PCR; TCRdb stores in-frame clones only, minus some. The sample shows about 340,000 clones, more than 75% of them seen only once. The junction had 7 bases not matched to a gene; V was cut back by 4 bases and J by 0 bases. The CDR3 loop spans 16 amino acids. Germline V lookup: CDR1 SGDLS, CDR2 YYNGEE. This chain uses TRBV9 with TRBJ1-5, with 7 bases lining up with TRBD1. Sequencing input: peripheral blood. The clonotype originates from a woman younger than 35 who had recovered from COVID-19. The CDR3 spells CASSTETGYSNQPQHF. The CDR3 coding sequence is TGTGCCAGCAGCACCGAGACAGGGTATAGCAATCAGCCCCAGCATTTT.